This T cell receptor (beta chain) was obtained from a study of OX40 agonist ivuxolimab in advanced cancers. Looked up from germline, CDR1 is SNHLY and CDR2 is FYNNEI. J gave up 8 bases and V 10 bases, and 3 bases lay outside the gene matches. CDR3 length equals 10 residues. Sequencing was performed with immunoSEQ multiplex PCR; in TCRdb, only in-frame clones are kept and a portion is missing. Among some 80,000 clones, roughly 84% were seen once, and the ten largest hold 0.72%. The source material was CD4+ or CD8+ T cells sorted from blood, sampled in a trial of the OX40 agonist ivuxolimab. The source of this sequence is an adult with an advanced solid tumor such as melanoma, head and neck, liver or kidney cancer. The chain links TRBV2 to TRBJ1-1, with 8 bases that match TRBD1. CDR3 DNA sequence: TGTGCCACCTACAGGGGGGAAGCTTTCTTT. Amino acid sequence: CATYRGEAFF.